This TCR beta chain came from a study of glioma-infiltrating T cells after dendritic cell vaccination. The time point denotes: after dendritic cell vaccination, including at tumor progression/relapse. Before vaccination, two weeks after the third vaccination, and at progression, PBMC were collected. The primer mix had 60 V beta and 13 J beta primers. Generated by immunoSEQ multiplex PCR, the TCRdb table keeps only in-frame clones and is missing some. The profile shows fewer than 95,000 clones, about 85% of them singletons. Germline CDR1 is MNHNS and CDR2 is SASEGT. The CDR3 is made up of 14 amino acids. Trimming stripped 3 bases from V and 3 bases from J, with 9 bases between.

The sample consisted of blood, taken after dendritic cell vaccination. This TCR was sampled from a human donor with glioblastoma. This sequence joins TRBV6-1 and TRBJ1-5; D unresolved. The CDR3 spells CASSEVRHNQPQHF. For the CDR3, the DNA is TGTGCCAGCAGTGAGGTCAGACACAATCAGCCCCAGCATTTT.